This T cell receptor (beta chain) was documented in a study of HIV-infected children after antiretroviral therapy interruption. Overall study: Samples from the continuous-treatment group were taken at weeks 0, 48 and 150. Broader study findings: After treatment interruption started, naive CD4+ CDR3 overlap across time points dropped.

Stated treatment: PENTA 11 planned treatment interruption arm or continuous ART arm. This clonotype was detected ten times or more. Its antigen is not identified. This CDR3 has 15 residues. V was trimmed by 8 bases and J by 2 bases, leaving 17 bases between them. The V gene's germline CDR1 is SEHNR and CDR2 FQNEAQ (reference sequence). Unique molecular identifiers were included in an RNA-based 3' RACE TCR library. TCRdb re-called the 3' RACE reads through MiXCR, storing one row per CDR3 protein. The table lists around 50,000 distinct CDR3 sequences, around 4.5% of them singletons. The material sequenced was CD45RA+ CD4+ T cells from PBMCs, pooled from several time points, taken from a donor given antiretroviral therapy, either interrupted or continuous. Specified subset: naive CD4+ CD45RA+ CD45RO- T cells. The V and J genes are TRBV7-9 and TRBJ2-3; D remains ambiguous. The TCR originated in a pool of human donors with HIV. Written as DNA, the CDR3 is TGTGCCAGCTGGGTCTGGTTACCTAACACAGATACGCAGTATTTT. Protein: CASWVWLPNTDTQYF.